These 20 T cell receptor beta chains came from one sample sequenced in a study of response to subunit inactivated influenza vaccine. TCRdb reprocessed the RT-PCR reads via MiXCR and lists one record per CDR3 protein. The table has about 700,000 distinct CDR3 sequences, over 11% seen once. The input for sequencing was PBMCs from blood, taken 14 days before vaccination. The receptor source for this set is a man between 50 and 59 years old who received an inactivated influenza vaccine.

The CDR3: CASSQEGQGTKEQFF. The CDR3 coding sequence is TGTGCCAGCAGCCAAGAGGGACAGGGGACAAAGGAGCAGTTCTTC. The V and J genes are TRBV4-2 and TRBJ2-1; TRBD1 matches at 10 bases. Germline CDR1 LGHNA, CDR2 YNFKEQ. This CDR3 has 15 residues. V shed 0 bases and J 10 bases; nucleotides not matched to a gene: 6.

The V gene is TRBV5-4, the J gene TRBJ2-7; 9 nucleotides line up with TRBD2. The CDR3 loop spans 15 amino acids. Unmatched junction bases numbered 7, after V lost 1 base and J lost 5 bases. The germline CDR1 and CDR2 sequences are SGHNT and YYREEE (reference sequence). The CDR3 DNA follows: TGTGCCAGCAGCTTGTCGGTAGCGGGAGCCCACGAGCAGTACTTC. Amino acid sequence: CASSLSVAGAHEQYF.

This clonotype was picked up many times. DNA for the CDR3: TGTGCCACCCTACATGGAACCGGGGAGCTGTTTTTT. It translates to CATLHGTGELFF. The chain joins TRBV18 to TRBJ2-2; D ambiguous. The CDR3 extends over 12 amino acids. Germline CDR1 reads KGHSH; CDR2 reads LQKENI. Deletions cut 10 bases from V and 5 bases from J, with 11 bases between.

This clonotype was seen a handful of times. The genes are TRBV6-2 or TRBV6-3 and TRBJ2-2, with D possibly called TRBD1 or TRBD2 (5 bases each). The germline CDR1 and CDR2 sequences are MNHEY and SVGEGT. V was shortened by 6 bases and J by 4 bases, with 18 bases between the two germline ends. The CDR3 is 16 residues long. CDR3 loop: CASSRYGEGSTGELFF. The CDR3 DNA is TGTGCCAGCAGCCGATACGGAGAGGGGTCCACCGGGGAGCTGTTTTTT.

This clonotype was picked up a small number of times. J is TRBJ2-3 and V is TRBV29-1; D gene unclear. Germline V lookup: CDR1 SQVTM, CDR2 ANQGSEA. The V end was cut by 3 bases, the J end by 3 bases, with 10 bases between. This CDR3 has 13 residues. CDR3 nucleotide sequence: TGCAGCGTTGACCCCCTTCTAACAGATACGCAGTATTTT. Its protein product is CSVDPLLTDTQYF.

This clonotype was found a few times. CDR3 loop: CSDGTRKETQYF. The CDR3 DNA reads TGCAGTGACGGGACTAGAAAAGAGACCCAGTACTTC. The rearrangement uses TRBV20-1 and TRBJ2-5, with 8 nucleotides matching TRBD2. CDR3 length equals 12 residues. The junction had 4 bases not matched to a gene; V was cut back by 7 bases and J by 3 bases. Germline V lookup: CDR1 DFQATT, CDR2 SNEGSKA (reference sequence).

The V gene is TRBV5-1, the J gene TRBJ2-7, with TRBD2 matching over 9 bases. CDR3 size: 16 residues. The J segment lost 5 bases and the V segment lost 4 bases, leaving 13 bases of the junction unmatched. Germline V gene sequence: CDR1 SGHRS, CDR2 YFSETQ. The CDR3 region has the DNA TGCGCCAGCAGCCTAAGATTTAGCGGGAGCGTCCACGAGCAGTACTTC. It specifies CASSLRFSGSVHEQYF.

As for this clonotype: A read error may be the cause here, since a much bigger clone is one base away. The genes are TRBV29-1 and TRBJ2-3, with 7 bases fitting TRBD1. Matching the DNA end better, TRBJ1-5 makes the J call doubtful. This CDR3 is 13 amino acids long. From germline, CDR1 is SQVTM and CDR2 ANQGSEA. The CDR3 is CSVPRQGADTQHF. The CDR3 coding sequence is TGCAGCGTTCCACGACAGGGAGCAGATACGCAGCATTTT.

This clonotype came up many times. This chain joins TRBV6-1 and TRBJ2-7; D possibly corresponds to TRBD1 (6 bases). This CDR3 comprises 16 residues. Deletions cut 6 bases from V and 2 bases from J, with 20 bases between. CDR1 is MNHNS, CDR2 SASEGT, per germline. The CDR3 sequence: CASSPPPGHPTYEQYF. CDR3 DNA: TGTGCCAGCAGCCCCCCACCGGGACACCCAACCTACGAGCAGTACTTC.

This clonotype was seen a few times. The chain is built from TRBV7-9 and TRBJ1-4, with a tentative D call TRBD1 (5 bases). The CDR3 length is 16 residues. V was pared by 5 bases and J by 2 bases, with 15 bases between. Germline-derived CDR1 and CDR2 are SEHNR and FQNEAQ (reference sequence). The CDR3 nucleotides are TGTGCCAGCAGCCCGACCCGGGAGGGGACTAATGAAAAACTGTTTTTT. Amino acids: CASSPTREGTNEKLFF.

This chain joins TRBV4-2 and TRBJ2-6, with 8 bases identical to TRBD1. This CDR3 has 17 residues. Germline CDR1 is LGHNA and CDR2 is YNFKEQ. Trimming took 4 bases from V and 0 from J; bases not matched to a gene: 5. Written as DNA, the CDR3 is TGTGCCAGCAGCCGGGGACAGGACAGCTCTGGGGCCAACGTCCTGACTTTC. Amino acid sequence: CASSRGQDSSGANVLTF.

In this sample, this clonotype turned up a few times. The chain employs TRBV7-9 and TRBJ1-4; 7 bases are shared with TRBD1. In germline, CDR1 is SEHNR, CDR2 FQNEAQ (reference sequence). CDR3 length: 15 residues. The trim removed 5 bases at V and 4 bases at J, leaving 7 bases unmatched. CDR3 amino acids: CASSVPGQSNEKLFF. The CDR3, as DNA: TGTGCCAGCAGCGTACCGGGACAGAGTAATGAAAAACTGTTTTTT.

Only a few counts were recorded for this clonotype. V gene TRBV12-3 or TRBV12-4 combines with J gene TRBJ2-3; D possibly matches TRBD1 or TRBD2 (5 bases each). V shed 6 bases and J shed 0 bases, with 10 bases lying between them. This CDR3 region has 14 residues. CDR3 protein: CASRYRDSTDTQYF. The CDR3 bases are TGTGCCAGCAGGTACCGGGACAGCACAGATACGCAGTATTTT.

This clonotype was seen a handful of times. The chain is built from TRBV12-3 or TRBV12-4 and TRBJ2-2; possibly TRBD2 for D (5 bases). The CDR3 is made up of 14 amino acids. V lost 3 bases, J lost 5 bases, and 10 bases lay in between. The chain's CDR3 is CASSFSSRTGELFF. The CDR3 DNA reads TGTGCCAGCAGTTTTTCTAGCCGGACCGGGGAGCTGTTTTTT.

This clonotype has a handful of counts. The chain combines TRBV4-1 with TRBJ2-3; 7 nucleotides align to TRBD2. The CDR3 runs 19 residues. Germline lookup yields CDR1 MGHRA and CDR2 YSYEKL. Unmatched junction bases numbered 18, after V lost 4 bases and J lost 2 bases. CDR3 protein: CASSPGRRGGSVATDTQYF. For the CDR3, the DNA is TGCGCCAGCAGCCCGGGGAGGAGAGGCGGGAGTGTCGCCACAGATACGCAGTATTTT.

In DNA form, the CDR3 reads TGCGCCAGCAGTGAGTCGAAACTAGCGGGGGGGAATGAGCAGTTCTTC. As protein: CASSESKLAGGNEQFF. The gene calls are TRBV10-2 and TRBJ2-1, with 13 bases aligning to TRBD2. The CDR3 covers 16 residues. Looked up from germline, CDR1 is WSHSY and CDR2 is SAAADI. Trimming took 0 bases from V and 7 from J; bases not matched to a gene: 3.

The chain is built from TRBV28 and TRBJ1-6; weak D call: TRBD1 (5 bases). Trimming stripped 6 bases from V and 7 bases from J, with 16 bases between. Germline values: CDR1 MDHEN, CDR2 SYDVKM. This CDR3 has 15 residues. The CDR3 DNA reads TGTGCCAGCAGCTCAGCAACCGACAGAAATTCACCCCTCCACTTT. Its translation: CASSSATDRNSPLHF.

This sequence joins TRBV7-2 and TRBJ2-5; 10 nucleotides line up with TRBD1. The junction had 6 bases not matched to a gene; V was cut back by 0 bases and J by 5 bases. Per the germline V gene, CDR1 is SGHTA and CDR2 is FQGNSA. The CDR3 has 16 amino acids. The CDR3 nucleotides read TGTGCCAGCAGCTTAGCAGACAGGGGGCTAGGGGAGACCCAGTACTTC. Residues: CASSLADRGLGETQYF.

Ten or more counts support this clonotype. DNA of the CDR3: TGTGCCAGCAGACACAGGGTTGGGGCCCTCCACTTT. Its protein product is CASRHRVGALHF. The chain recombines TRBV12-3 or TRBV12-4 with TRBJ1-6; TRBD1 is a possible D gene (6 bases). The CDR3 length is 12 residues. With 6 bases removed from V and 14 bases from J, the gap between germline ends came to 14 bases.

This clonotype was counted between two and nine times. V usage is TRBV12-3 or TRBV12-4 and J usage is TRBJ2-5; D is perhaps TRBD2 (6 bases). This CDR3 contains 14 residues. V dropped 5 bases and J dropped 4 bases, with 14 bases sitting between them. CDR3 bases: TGTGCCAGCAGTCCTAGCGCACTTGGAGAGACCCAGTACTTC. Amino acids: CASSPSALGETQYF.